Following are 14 T cell receptor beta chains from one sample sequenced in a study of cytomegalovirus exposure and HLA in healthy donors. Some clones are missing from TCRdb's copy, which holds only in-frame ones; the method was immunoSEQ multiplex PCR. The profile shows around 99,000 clones, almost 90% of them singletons. Sequencing was carried out using PBMCs. These receptors were taken from a woman under 30 in good health and CMV-seronegative.

The chain joins TRBV7-9 to TRBJ1-2; D uncertain. Trimming took off 8 bases at V and 6 bases at J, with 19 bases between the two ends. Germline assignment: CDR1 SEHNR and CDR2 FQNEAQ (reference sequence). This CDR3 comprises 14 residues. The CDR3 sequence is CASGPARTWDGYTF. As DNA, the CDR3 is TGTGCCAGCGGGCCGGCTCGCACCTGGGATGGCTACACCTTC. The full variable domain, its missing parts supplied by reference TRBV7-9 and TRBJ1-2, is DTGVSQNPRHKITKRGQNVTFRCDPISEHNRLYWYRQTLGQGPEFLTYFQNEAQLEKSRLLSDRFSAERPKGSFSTLEIQRTEQGDSAMYLCASGPARTWDGYTFGSGTRLTVV.

The rearrangement uses TRBV4-3 and TRBJ2-1; possible D gene TRBD2, 6 bases. The CDR3 has 17 amino acids. CDR1 LGHNA and CDR2 YSLEER come from the germline V gene. V was shortened by 0 bases and J by 0 bases, with 12 bases between the two germline ends. Here the CDR3 DNA reads TGCGCCAGCAGCCAAGATTCGGGCGGGGCCTCCTACAATGAGCAGTTCTTC. Protein product: CASSQDSGGASYNEQFF.

This rearrangement joins TRBV2 to TRBJ2-7; D may be TRBD1 (5 bases). V shed 5 bases and J shed 0 bases, with 11 bases lying between them. The germline V gene has CDR1 SNHLY and CDR2 FYNNEI. The CDR3 spans 14 residues. Here the CDR3 reads CASSSPGLSYEQYF. The CDR3 nucleotides read TGTGCCAGCAGTAGCCCAGGGCTCTCCTACGAGCAGTACTTC.

This clone came up once. V gene TRBV6-5 combines with J gene TRBJ2-5, with 8 bases fitting TRBD2. The CDR3 runs to 13 residues. V shed 8 bases and J 10 bases; nucleotides not matched to a gene: 12. CDR1 is MNHEY and CDR2 is SVGAGI in the germline V gene. CDR3 amino acids: CASRQQLGGDQYF. The CDR3 bases are TGTGCCAGCCGTCAACAACTCGGGGGGGACCAGTACTTC.

This rearrangement joins TRBV6-1 to TRBJ2-1; tentative D call: TRBD2 (5 bases). The CDR3 length is 16 residues. The V end was cut by 1 base, the J end by 5 bases, with 15 bases between. CDR1 MNHNS and CDR2 SASEGT come from the germline V gene. CDR3 amino acids: CASSEERTQKDNEQFF. As DNA, the CDR3 is TGTGCCAGCAGTGAAGAGAGGACTCAAAAAGACAATGAGCAGTTCTTC.

V gene TRBV28 combines with J gene TRBJ2-7; maybe TRBD2 (5 bases). The CDR3 has 15 amino acids. Germline V lookup: CDR1 MDHEN, CDR2 SYDVKM. V lost 5 bases, J lost 2 bases, and 16 bases lay in between. This chain's CDR3 is CASSPGAGNPYEQYF. Written as DNA, the CDR3 is TGTGCCAGCAGTCCCGGCGCGGGTAATCCCTACGAGCAGTACTTC. The full variable domain, rest sourced from reference TRBV28 and TRBJ2-7, is DVKVTQSSRYLVKRTGEKVFLECVQDMDHENMFWYRQDPGLGLRLIYFSYDVKMKEKGDIPEGYSVSREKKERFSLILESASTNQTSMYLCASSPGAGNPYEQYFGPGTRLTVT.

V usage is TRBV14 and J usage is TRBJ2-1, with 8 nucleotides matching TRBD2. This CDR3 has 17 amino acids. With V trimmed by 4 bases and J by 2 bases, 10 bases remained unmatched. CDR1 and CDR2 (germline): SGHDN, FVKESK. In DNA form, the CDR3 reads TGTGCCAGCAGCCGTAACCGTGAGCGGGGGCCCTACAATGAGCAGTTCTTC. Encoded protein: CASSRNRERGPYNEQFF. Together with reference TRBV14 and TRBJ2-1, the CDR3 gives the full variable domain: EAGVTQFPSHSVIEKGQTVTLRCDPISGHDNLYWYRRVMGKEIKFLLHFVKESKQDESGMPNNRFLAERTGGTYSTLKVQPAELEDSGVYFCASSRNRERGPYNEQFFGPGTRLTVL.

The chain uses TRBV28 and TRBJ1-2; D may be TRBD1 (5 bases). Deletions cut 6 bases from V and 2 bases from J, with 7 bases between. Per germline, CDR1 MDHEN and CDR2 SYDVKM. This CDR3 region has 12 residues. In DNA, the CDR3 is TGTGCCAGCAGAACAGGAAACTATGGCTACACCTTC. Translating it yields CASRTGNYGYTF.

V and J are TRBV2 and TRBJ2-1; D may be TRBD1 (7 bases). The CDR3 sequence is 14 residues long. The germline CDR1 and CDR2 sequences are SNHLY and FYNNEI. V was trimmed by 6 bases and J by 8 bases, leaving 17 bases between them. The CDR3 coding sequence is TGTGCCAGCAGGCGGGGACAGCCAGTCGATGAGCAGTTCTTC. Protein: CASRRGQPVDEQFF.

The chain employs TRBV7-8 and TRBJ2-1, with a possible D match to TRBD1 (5 bases). In germline, CDR1 is SGHVS, CDR2 FQNEAQ. The V gene lost 4 bases and the J gene lost 2 bases, with 12 bases spanning the gap. The CDR3 extends over 15 amino acids. DNA of the CDR3: TGTGCCAGCAGCTCCGATGGGGCCACCTACAATGAGCAGTTCTTC. Translation gives CASSSDGATYNEQFF. Variable domain in full (rest from reference TRBV7-8 and TRBJ2-1): GAGVSQSPRYKVAKRGQDVALRCDPISGHVSLFWYQQALGQGPEFLTYFQNEAQLDKSGLPSDRFFAERPEGSVSTLKIQRTQQEDSAVYLCASSSDGATYNEQFFGPGTRLTVL.

V usage is TRBV14 and J usage is TRBJ1-2; 7 nucleotides line up with TRBD1. CDR1 is SGHDN, CDR2 FVKESK, per germline. Trimming cost V 1 base and J 8 bases; bases outside gene matches: 7. There are 14 residues in the CDR3. The DNA of the CDR3 is TGTGCCAGCAGCCAAGGGGACAGCCGAGGCGGCTACACCTTC. Translated: CASSQGDSRGGYTF.

The chain has TRBV7-7 and TRBJ2-2, with 15 positions matching TRBD2. CDR3 size: 19 residues. The V and J ends lost 4 bases and 7 bases, in that order; junction bases with no gene match: 13. Germline loops: CDR1 SSHAT, CDR2 FNYEAQ (reference sequence). CDR3 amino acids: CASSSLIPGLAGGIGELFF. Here the CDR3 DNA reads TGTGCCAGCAGCTCCTTGATCCCGGGACTAGCGGGGGGCATCGGGGAGCTGTTTTTT.

The gene calls are TRBV28 and TRBJ2-5, with D possibly being TRBD1 (5 bases). The CDR3 totals 13 residues. The V gene lost 6 bases and the J gene lost 7 bases, with 15 bases spanning the gap. Germline V lookup: CDR1 MDHEN, CDR2 SYDVKM. CDR3: CASSSQGRGTQYF. CDR3 bases: TGTGCCAGCAGCTCCCAGGGTCGTGGGACCCAGTACTTC.

The gene calls are TRBV13 and TRBJ1-2; maybe TRBD1 (6 bases). This CDR3 spans 16 amino acids. CDR1 is PRHDT, CDR2 FYEKMQ, per germline (reference sequence). Deletions cut 5 bases from V and 0 bases from J, with 16 bases between. The CDR3 protein is CASSLARGGSNYGYTF. The CDR3, as DNA: TGTGCCAGCAGCCTTGCCAGGGGTGGTTCTAACTATGGCTACACCTTC.